Described below is a single T cell receptor beta chain sequence and its context. What it binds is unknown. Repertoires were generated with immunoSEQ multiplex PCR, while TCRdb's copy carries only in-frame clones and drops some. The data hold 150,000 or so clones, with roughly 90% observed a single time. The sample belongs to a study of cytomegalovirus exposure and HLA in healthy donors. Broader study findings: Cytomegalovirus association was listed for 164 TCR beta chains. Published work reported that the classifier diagnosed cytomegalovirus status with high specificity and sensitivity. It was found in a later analysis that first-cohort TCR clusters tended to co-occur in the 100 to 150 validation repertoires. Usually a TCR sequence was rare, but some public TCRs were found in many donors.

Per the germline V gene, CDR1 is SGHVS and CDR2 is FNYEAQ. V trimming: 3 bases; J trimming: 0 bases; junction bases outside the gene matches: 7. This CDR3 spans 17 amino acids. The V and J genes are TRBV7-6 and TRBJ2-3; the match to TRBD2 covers 9 bases. Sequencing input: PBMCs. The TCR was taken from a man between 18 and 35 years old in good health and CMV-seropositive. Here the CDR3 DNA reads TGTGCCAGCAGCTTCGTGGTAGCGGGGGTTAGCACAGATACGCAGTATTTT. Protein product: CASSFVVAGVSTDTQYF.